The clone carrying this T cell receptor beta chain showed up many times. Its antigen is still unknown. From RNA, the CDR3 regions of TCR beta chains were amplified and sequenced. HTBI primers primed a first-round RT-PCR, and a second-round multiplex PCR followed. TCRdb called the multiplex PCR reads again in MiXCR, with one record for every CDR3 protein. The sample lists over 500,000 distinct CDR3 sequences, about a fifth occurring once. The data originate from a study of Graves' ophthalmopathy and Graves' hyperthyroidism. Study outcomes and limitations: The blood repertoire also included most expanded thyroid clonotypes above 0.001 frequency.

This CDR3 contains 15 residues. Germline assignment: CDR1 SGHTA and CDR2 FQGTGA. Trimming left V 2 bases short and J 5 bases short, with 10 bases between. Ophthalmopathy not arising within 18 months of follow-up defined hyperthyroidism as stable. The sequence was collected from a woman aged 18 to 35 with stable Graves' hyperthyroidism. Some clones in this sample may be carry-over from other donors' samples. Sequenced input: peripheral blood. The V and J genes are TRBV7-3 and TRBJ1-6; possible D gene TRBD1, 5 bases. The CDR3 loop reads CASSLQGIDNSPLHF. CDR3 sequence (DNA): TGTGCCAGCAGCTTACAGGGAATCGATAATTCACCCCTCCACTTT.